These 10 T cell receptor beta chains originate from one sample sequenced in a study of cytomegalovirus exposure and HLA in healthy donors. The PCR had 60 Vbeta and 13 Jbeta primers. This table comes from immunoSEQ multiplex PCR, and its TCRdb copy is limited to in-frame clones, with some not included. The sample records over 60,000 clones, 65% to 80% being singletons. The sequenced material came from PBMCs. Source of these receptors: a man between 70 and 80 years old in good health and CMV-seronegative.

The chain employs TRBV27 and TRBJ1-1; a possible D gene is TRBD1 (5 bases). CDR1 is MNHEY and CDR2 is SMNVEV in the germline V gene (reference sequence). This CDR3 region has 12 residues. Trimming removed 3 bases from V and 7 bases from J, with 9 bases in between. CDR3 sequence reads: CASSFIGGEAFF. For the CDR3, the DNA is TGTGCCAGCAGTTTTATCGGGGGTGAAGCTTTCTTT.

This clone was counted a few times. V and J are TRBV5-6 and TRBJ1-1; D is possibly TRBD1 (6 bases). This CDR3 region has 15 residues. Trimming removed 2 bases at V and 5 bases at J, with 16 bases between. The germline V gene encodes CDR1 SGHDT and CDR2 YYEEEE. CDR3 amino acids: CASSFFGGQWTEAFF. The DNA of the CDR3 is TGTGCCAGCAGCTTTTTCGGGGGGCAGTGGACTGAAGCTTTCTTT.

The chain is built from TRBV4-3 and TRBJ2-3; 11 bases agree with TRBD2. The CDR3 consists of 16 residues. The V segment lost 0 bases and the J segment 4 bases; nucleotides outside the gene matches: 3. Looked up from germline, CDR1 is LGHNA and CDR2 is YSLEER. The CDR3 nucleotides read TGCGCCAGCAGCCAAGATCTAGCGGGAGGCGCAGATACGCAGTATTTT. Encoded protein: CASSQDLAGGADTQYF.

The rearrangement uses TRBV28 and TRBJ1-3, with 7 bases matching TRBD1. V shed 9 bases, J shed 0 bases, and the junction held 11 bases outside the gene matches. Per the germline V gene, CDR1 is MDHEN and CDR2 is SYDVKM. CDR3 length: 16 amino acids. DNA for the CDR3: TGTGCCAGTAGAAATACCGGGACAGTCTCTGGAAACACCATATATTTT. The encoded protein is CASRNTGTVSGNTIYF.

This chain connects TRBV7-6 to TRBJ2-1, with 13 bases matching TRBD2. The CDR3 length is 19 residues. Germline CDR1 SGHVS, CDR2 FNYEAQ. J gave up 0 bases and V 5 bases, and 10 bases lay outside the gene matches. CDR3 DNA: TGTGCCAGCAGCCGGAGACTAGCGGGGGGTATAAGCTCCTACAATGAGCAGTTCTTC. It encodes CASSRRLAGGISSYNEQFF.

The rearrangement uses TRBV11-2 and TRBJ2-7; TRBD2 agrees at 10 bases. The CDR3 contains 18 residues. Trimming cost V 1 base and J 2 bases; bases outside gene matches: 11. Germline values: CDR1 SGHAT, CDR2 FQNNGV. DNA for the CDR3: TGTGCCAGCAGCTTAGCCGGGGGGGGGCTAGCGGGGGCCTACGAGCAGTACTTC. It codes for CASSLAGGGLAGAYEQYF.

V is TRBV7-6 and J is TRBJ2-7; D possibly corresponds to TRBD1 (6 bases). The CDR3 is made up of 14 amino acids. Germline values: CDR1 SGHVS, CDR2 FNYEAQ. V lost 5 bases, J lost 9 bases, and 20 bases lay in between. Here the CDR3 DNA reads TGTGCCAGCAGCCCGTGGGACACCGTCTGGGGGCAGTACTTC. It specifies CASSPWDTVWGQYF.

The chain recombines TRBV7-9 with TRBJ1-6, with a tentative D call TRBD1 (5 bases). In germline, CDR1 is SEHNR, CDR2 FQNEAQ (reference sequence). V dropped 5 bases and J dropped 8 bases, with 16 bases sitting between them. The CDR3 is 15 amino acids. Written as DNA, the CDR3 is TGTGCCAGCAGCCTAGGGGTGCATAGCGATTCACCCCTCCACTTT. Protein sequence: CASSLGVHSDSPLHF.

This clone has a single count. The chain recombines TRBV7-2 with TRBJ2-5; 15 bases map to TRBD2. The CDR3 totals 15 residues. Germline lookup yields CDR1 SGHTA and CDR2 FQGNSA. After removal of 4 bases from V and 3 bases from J, the junction contained 0 bases not matched to a gene. CDR3 DNA: TGTGCCAGCAGCTGGACTAGCGGGGGGGAAGAGACCCAGTACTTC. Translating it yields CASSWTSGGEETQYF. Full variable domain (rest looked up from reference TRBV7-2 and TRBJ2-5): GAGVSQSPSNKVTEKGKDVELRCDPISGHTALYWYRQSLGQGLEFLIYFQGNSAPDKSGLPSDRFSAERTGGSVSTLTIQRTQQEDSAVYLCASSWTSGGEETQYFGPGTRLLVL.

The V call is TRBV5-1, the J call TRBJ1-4; the match to TRBD1 covers 7 bases. CDR1 and CDR2 (germline): SGHRS, YFSETQ. The junction had 1 base not matched to a gene; V was cut back by 0 bases and J by 2 bases. The CDR3 loop spans 15 amino acids. The CDR3 DNA sequence: TGCGCCAGCAGCTTGGGGGGACAGACTAATGAAAAACTGTTTTTT. This encodes CASSLGGQTNEKLFF.